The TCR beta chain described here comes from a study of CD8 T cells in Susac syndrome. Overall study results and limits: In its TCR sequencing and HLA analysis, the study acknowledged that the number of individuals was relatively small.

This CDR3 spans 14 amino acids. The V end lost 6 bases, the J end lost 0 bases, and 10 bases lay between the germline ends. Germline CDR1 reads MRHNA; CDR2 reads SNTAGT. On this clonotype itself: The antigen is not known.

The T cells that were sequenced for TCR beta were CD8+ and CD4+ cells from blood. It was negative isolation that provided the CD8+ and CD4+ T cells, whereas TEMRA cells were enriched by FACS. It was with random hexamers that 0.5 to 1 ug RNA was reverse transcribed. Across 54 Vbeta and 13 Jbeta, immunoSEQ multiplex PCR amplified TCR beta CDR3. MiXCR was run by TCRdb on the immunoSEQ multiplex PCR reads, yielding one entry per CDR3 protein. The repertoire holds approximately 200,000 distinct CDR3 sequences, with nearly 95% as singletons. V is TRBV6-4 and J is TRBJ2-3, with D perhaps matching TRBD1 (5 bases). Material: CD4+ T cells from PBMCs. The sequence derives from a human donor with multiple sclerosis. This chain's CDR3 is CASRTGASTDTQYF. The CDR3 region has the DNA TGTGCCAGCAGGACTGGGGCTAGCACAGATACGCAGTATTTT.